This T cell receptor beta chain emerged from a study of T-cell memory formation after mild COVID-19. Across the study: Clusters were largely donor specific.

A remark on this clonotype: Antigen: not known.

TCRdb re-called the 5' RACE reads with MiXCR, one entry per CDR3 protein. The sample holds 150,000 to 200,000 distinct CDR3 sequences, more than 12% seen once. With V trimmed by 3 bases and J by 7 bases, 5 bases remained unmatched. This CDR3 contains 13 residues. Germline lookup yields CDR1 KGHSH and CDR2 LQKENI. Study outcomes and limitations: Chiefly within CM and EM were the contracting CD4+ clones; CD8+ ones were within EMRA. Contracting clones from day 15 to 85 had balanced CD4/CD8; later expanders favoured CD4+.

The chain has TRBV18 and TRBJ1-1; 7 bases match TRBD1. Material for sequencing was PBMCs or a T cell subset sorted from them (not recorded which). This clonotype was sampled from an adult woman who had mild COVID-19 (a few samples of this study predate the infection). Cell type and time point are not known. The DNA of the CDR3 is TGTGCCAGCTCACCTTACAGGGACAGTGAAGCTTTCTTT. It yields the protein CASSPYRDSEAFF.